The 8 T cell receptor beta chains listed next were all sequenced from one sample in a study of T cell responses to AZD1222 COVID-19 vaccine (dated by TCRdb to about 2021). The library was built by means of the immunoSEQ multiplex PCR assay. TCRdb took this table from immuneACCESS and kept in-frame rearrangements with V and J called. Such tables lack part of the clones; where checked against another copy, unresolved V genes explain under half of the gap, and the rest is unexplained. The sample includes under 110,000 clones, with less than 95% observed a single time. The ten largest clones represent under 1.5% of the sample. This sample's time point label indicates: baseline before first vaccination. The specimen comprised peripheral blood, sampled on day 0 of AZD1222 vaccination. The receptors were gathered from an adult in good health.

The V gene is TRBV6-5, the J gene TRBJ2-7; 12 nucleotides line up with TRBD2. The germline V gene encodes CDR1 MNHEY and CDR2 SVGAGI. The trim removed 2 bases at V and 1 base at J, leaving 3 bases unmatched. The CDR3 is made up of 16 amino acids. CDR3 DNA: TGTGCCAGCAGTTACCCGACTAGCGGGGGTTCCTACGAGCAGTACTTC. Translated, it gives CASSYPTSGGSYEQYF.

The chain recombines TRBV7-3 with TRBJ1-1; TRBD1 aligns across 10 bases. Looked up from germline, CDR1 is SGHTA and CDR2 is FQGTGA. The CDR3 runs 15 residues. V was pared by 5 bases and J by 5 bases, with 8 bases of the junction left unmatched. The DNA of the CDR3 is TGTGCCAGCAGCCCGCAGACAGGGGGCCGTACTGAAGCTTTCTTT. Translated, it gives CASSPQTGGRTEAFF.

The genes are TRBV20-1 and TRBJ2-7; the match to TRBD1 covers 7 bases. CDR1 is DFQATT, CDR2 SNEGSKA, per germline (reference sequence). The CDR3 has 14 amino acids. Germline trimming cut 3 bases from V and 3 bases from J; bases unmatched to any gene: 8. This chain's CDR3 is CSASSWQGVYEQYF. The DNA of the CDR3 is TGCAGTGCTAGTAGTTGGCAGGGGGTCTACGAGCAGTACTTC.

The V gene is TRBV2, the J gene TRBJ1-2, with unresolved D. V was pared by 7 bases and J by 3 bases, with 12 bases between. Per germline, CDR1 SNHLY and CDR2 FYNNEI. CDR3 length equals 13 residues. CDR3 sequence reads: CASTPSGDYGYTF. In DNA form, the CDR3 reads TGTGCCAGCACTCCCTCGGGAGACTATGGCTACACCTTC. Together with reference TRBV2 and TRBJ1-2, the CDR3 gives the full variable domain: EPEVTQTPSHQVTQMGQEVILRCVPISNHLYFYWYRQILGQKVEFLVSFYNNEISEKSEIFDDQFSVERPDGSNFTLKIRSTKLEDSAMYFCASTPSGDYGYTFGSGTRLTVV.

V usage is TRBV2 and J usage is TRBJ1-5, with D hard to call. This CDR3 spans 12 amino acids. Trimming took off 3 bases at V and 8 bases at J, with 8 bases between the two ends. The germline V gene encodes CDR1 SNHLY and CDR2 FYNNEI. CDR3 bases: TGTGCCAGCAGTGAGACGGGTAAGCCCCAGCATTTT. The encoded protein is CASSETGKPQHF. The entire variable domain, with the rest obtained from reference TRBV2 and TRBJ1-5, is as follows: EPEVTQTPSHQVTQMGQEVILRCVPISNHLYFYWYRQILGQKVEFLVSFYNNEISEKSEIFDDQFSVERPDGSNFTLKIRSTKLEDSAMYFCASSETGKPQHFGDGTRLSIL.

The chain combines TRBV4-2 with TRBJ2-7, with D possibly matching TRBD1 (6 bases). Germline-derived CDR1 and CDR2 are LGHNA and YNFKEQ. The ends were cut back, 0 bases at V and 0 bases at J, with 9 bases in the middle. The CDR3 sequence is 15 residues long. CDR3 amino acids: CASSQEVDSSYEQYF. The CDR3, as DNA: TGTGCCAGCAGCCAAGAAGTGGACAGCTCCTACGAGCAGTACTTC.

This sequence joins TRBV28 and TRBJ2-2, with unresolved D. The length of the CDR3 is 13 residues. Germline CDR1 MDHEN, CDR2 SYDVKM. V was pared by 8 bases and J by 3 bases, with 10 bases between. In DNA, the CDR3 is TGTGCCAGCTTGGGAACTTACACCGGGGAGCTGTTTTTT. Translation gives CASLGTYTGELFF.

A word on this clone: Sequence at one end of the junction differs from germline and may be a read error. The rearrangement joins TRBV28 to TRBJ1-4, with D unresolved. Germline loops: CDR1 MDHEN, CDR2 SYDVKM. This CDR3 region has 14 residues. CDR3 in amino acids: CVSSLPARGEKLFF. The DNA of the CDR3 is TGTGTCAGCAGTCTCCCGGCCCGGGGTGAAAAACTGTTTTTT.